A single sample is the source of the 3 T cell receptor beta chains below, sequenced in a study of shared clonotypes between healthy human individuals. Measured with immunoSEQ multiplex PCR; TCRdb has only the in-frame clones, and not every one. The data hold a few hundred thousand clones, with around 97% observed a single time. Sequenced input: naive CD4+ T cells sorted from blood. Regarding subset: CD45RA+ positively selected. The receptors derive from a woman between 25 and 40 years old in good health.

The chain combines TRBV7-7 with TRBJ2-5; D unclear. CDR1 is SSHAT, CDR2 FNYEAQ, per germline (reference sequence). Trimming took 8 bases from V and 5 from J, leaving 6 bases between them. The length of the CDR3 is 10 residues. The CDR3 region is CASSEETQYF. CDR3 in DNA: TGTGCCAGCTCTGAGGAGACCCAGTACTTC.

The rearrangement links TRBV28 to TRBJ2-7, with TRBD2 matching 9 bases. The CDR3 runs 18 residues. Germline-derived CDR1 and CDR2 are MDHEN and SYDVKM. V shed 5 bases and J 7 bases; nucleotides not matched to a gene: 21. The CDR3 sequence: CASSPHARAGGPRYEQYF. CDR3 coding DNA: TGTGCCAGCAGTCCCCACGCCCGGGCGGGAGGGCCACGTTATGAGCAGTACTTC.

The chain carries TRBV29-1 and TRBJ1-1; a weak D match, TRBD1 (6 bases). CDR1 and CDR2 (germline): SQVTM, ANQGSEA. CDR3 size: 15 residues. V lost 6 bases, J lost 2 bases, and 19 bases lay in between. CDR3 nucleotide sequence: TGCAGCGTCCACAGGGTGGGCAGGGGAAACACTGAAGCTTTCTTT. Its protein is CSVHRVGRGNTEAFF.